This record concerns one T cell receptor (beta chain) sequence. The junction had 4 bases not matched to a gene; V was cut back by 5 bases and J by 5 bases. The CDR3 sequence is 13 residues long. The V gene's germline CDR1 is SGHNT and CDR2 YENEEA. The sample belongs to a study of T cell changes during pregnancy in multiple sclerosis. Assay used: immunoSEQ multiplex PCR; TCRdb lists only in-frame clones, some missing. This sample carries 45,000 to 60,000 clones, 80% to 90% of them seen once, and the ten largest clones take approximately 8%. The sample was CD8+ T cells from peripheral blood mononuclear cells, taken in the second trimester of pregnancy. The chain couples TRBV11-3 to TRBJ2-5; 8 positions match TRBD2. The clonotype comes from a female donor with multiple sclerosis, enrolled in a pregnancy study. This chain's CDR3 is CASSLGGVETQYF. The CDR3 region has the DNA TGTGCCAGCAGCCTCGGGGGGGTGGAGACCCAGTACTTC.